The rows below give T cell receptor beta chains drawn from one sample of a study of blood T cell repertoires in COVID-19. Method: immunoSEQ multiplex PCR; TCRdb's copy keeps in-frame clones and lacks some. The table records about 300,000 clones, around 84% of them present only once. Specimen: peripheral blood. The receptor source for this set is a human donor with COVID-19, enrolled during active disease. The donor label of this sample is uncertain. The CDR3 runs from the conserved cysteine through the conserved F or W. The D gene is left open where the match is weak. Not all rows give a size; the values are once, few, many and, for expanded clones, a class.

clone_size	v_call	d_call	j_call	cdr3_nt	cdr3_aa
NA	TRBV30	TRBD1	TRBJ2-1	TGTGCCTGGAGTGTAGAAGGACAGGGCTACAATGAGCAGTTCTTC	CAWSVEGQGYNEQFF
few	TRBV18	TRBD1	TRBJ2-5	TGTGCCAGCTCCGGGACAGATCAATGGGAGACCCAGTACTTC	CASSGTDQWETQYF
NA	TRBV5-1	TRBD2	TRBJ2-2	TGCGCCAGCAGGCCGGGACTAGCGAACACCGGGGAGCTGTTTTTT	CASRPGLANTGELFF
NA	TRBV28	TRBD2	TRBJ2-7	TGTGCCAGCAGTTTGCCCGGGACTAGCGGCTACGAGCAGTACTTC	CASSLPGTSGYEQYF
NA	TRBV7-3	TRBD2	TRBJ2-1	TGTGCCAGCAGCCGAGCGGGAGGGTACGGCAATGAGCAGTTCTTC	CASSRAGGYGNEQFF
NA	TRBV7-3	NA	TRBJ2-2	TGTGCCAGCAGCTTAACCAGGGGGGACACCGGGGAGCTGTTTTTT	CASSLTRGDTGELFF
NA	TRBV19	TRBD2	TRBJ2-1	TGTGCCAGTAGTATAAGCGGGAGATCGAATGAGCAGTTCTTC	CASSISGRSNEQFF
NA	TRBV2	TRBD1	TRBJ2-6	TGTGCCAATTACAGGGGAACTGGGGCCAACGTCCTGACTTTC	CANYRGTGANVLTF
NA	TRBV10-3	NA	TRBJ2-2	TGTGCCATCAGTGAGTCTCCAGGGGCCGGGGAGCTGTTTTTT	CAISESPGAGELFF
NA	TRBV27	TRBD1	TRBJ1-4	TGTGCCAGCAGTTTCGACAGGGGGCAAGATAAACTGTTTTTT	CASSFDRGQDKLFF
NA	TRBV5-6	NA	TRBJ1-5	TGTGCCAGCAGCTCCCAGGCTTATCAGCCCCAGCATTTT	CASSSQAYQPQHF
NA	TRBV29-1	NA	TRBJ1-1	TGCAGCGTTGGATCACAGTACACTGAAGCTTTCTTT	CSVGSQYTEAFF
NA	TRBV10-3	NA	TRBJ2-1	TGTGCCATCAGTGACTCTCACATAAATGAGCAGTTCTTC	CAISDSHINEQFF
NA	TRBV30	NA	TRBJ1-1	TGTGCCTGGTCCCAGGGGACTGAAGCTTTCTTT	CAWSQGTEAFF
NA	TRBV28	TRBD2	TRBJ2-7	TGTGCCAGCAGGCGCCGGGACTATATTTCCTCAGGAGAGTACGGATCCTACGAGCAGTACTTC	CASRRRDYISSGEYGSYEQYF
NA	TRBV11-2	NA	TRBJ2-3	TGTGCCAGCAGCTTAGTGCTAGGGCCAGGGGATACGCAGTATTTT	CASSLVLGPGDTQYF
NA	TRBV9	TRBD1	TRBJ2-3	TGTGCCAGCAGCGTTGGGACAGGGTCGGCAGATACGCAGTATTTT	CASSVGTGSADTQYF
NA	TRBV4-3	NA	TRBJ1-4	TGCGCCAGCAGCCAAGAAGGCAGGGATTTTGAAAAACTGTTTTTT	CASSQEGRDFEKLFF
NA	TRBV27	NA	TRBJ1-2	TGTGCCAGCAGTTTCGGAGAGGGTGGCTACACCTTC	CASSFGEGGYTF
once	TRBV4-2	TRBD1	TRBJ2-7	TGTGCCAGCAACCTCAAGGACGGGACAGCAACATACGAGCAGTACTTC	CASNLKDGTATYEQYF
NA	TRBV11-3	TRBD2	TRBJ2-5	TGTGCCAGCAGCGGCCGATCTAGCGGGGATAAAGAGACCCAGTACTTC	CASSGRSSGDKETQYF
NA	TRBV3-1/TRBV3-2	NA	TRBJ2-3	TGTGCCAGCAGCCAAGAGCATCGAGTTCTTTTT	CASSQEHRVLF
NA	TRBV9	NA	TRBJ2-2	TGTGCCAGCACTCTAGGGGCCGGCGGGGTAGCCGGGGAGCTGTTTTTT	CASTLGAGGVAGELFF
few	TRBV3-1/TRBV3-2	NA	TRBJ2-2	TGTGCCAGCAGCCAAGATGTGGGAGTAACGGGGGAGCTGTTTTTT	CASSQDVGVTGELFF
NA	TRBV29-1	NA	TRBJ2-3	TGCAGCGTTGAGTCGGCAGATACGCAGTATTTT	CSVESADTQYF
few	TRBV19	NA	TRBJ2-1	TGTGCCAGTAGCGCCATTCGGGAGTCGTCCTACAATGAGCAGTTCTTC	CASSAIRESSYNEQFF
NA	TRBV7-2	NA	TRBJ1-3	TGTGCCAGCAGCCCGGGGGTCCCCCCGATTGGTTACACCATATATTTT	CASSPGVPPIGYTIYF
NA	TRBV11-1	NA	TRBJ1-2	TGTGCCAGCAGCGTAGACAGAGAATCTGGAGGCTACACCTTC	CASSVDRESGGYTF
NA	TRBV11-3	TRBD2	TRBJ2-3	TGTGCCAGCAGCTCACTTAGCGGGACTAGCACAGATACGCAGTATTTT	CASSSLSGTSTDTQYF
NA	TRBV7-2	NA	TRBJ1-1	TGTGCCAGCAGCTTAGTTCGGGGGATGGTGAACACTGAAGCTTTCTTT	CASSLVRGMVNTEAFF
NA	TRBV7-8	NA	TRBJ2-5	TGTGCCAGCAGCTTAGTGAACGCAGGGAGGTCCCAAGAGACCCAGTACTTC	CASSLVNAGRSQETQYF
NA	TRBV9	NA	TRBJ2-1	TGTGCCAGCAGCGTAGTGGGGGTAGCGGACAATGAGCAGTTCTTC	CASSVVGVADNEQFF
NA	TRBV19	NA	TRBJ1-4	TGTGCCAGTAGCATGGGGCAGGGGCTTGCAACTAATGAAAAACTGTTTTTT	CASSMGQGLATNEKLFF
NA	TRBV6-5	NA	TRBJ2-3	TGTGCCAGCAGTTCCTCGGCAGCGGGTACAGATACGCAGTATTTT	CASSSSAAGTDTQYF
NA	TRBV2	TRBD1	TRBJ1-1	TGTGCCAGCAGGTCGGAGGACAGGGGGTCGAACACTGAAGCTTTCTTT	CASRSEDRGSNTEAFF
once	TRBV6-1	NA	TRBJ1-3	TGTGCCAGCAGTGACCCCCCCGGGGGCTCTGGAAACACCATATATTTT	CASSDPPGGSGNTIYF
NA	TRBV4-3	TRBD1	TRBJ1-2	TGCGCCAGCAGCCAAGATCAGGGACAGGGGGCTAGGGGCTACACCTTC	CASSQDQGQGARGYTF
NA	TRBV28	NA	TRBJ2-7	TGTGCCAGCAGTCCCCTGGGGGCGCGATACGAGCAGTACTTC	CASSPLGARYEQYF
NA	TRBV9	NA	TRBJ1-6	TGTGCCAGCAGCGGATTACGGACAGCTCGGAATTCACCCCTCCACTTT	CASSGLRTARNSPLHF
NA	TRBV3-1/TRBV3-2	TRBD1	TRBJ1-2	TGTGCCAGCAGCCCCCTAGGGGGCAGTTTTAACTATGGCTACACCTTC	CASSPLGGSFNYGYTF
once	TRBV15	TRBD1	TRBJ1-2	TGTGCCACCAGCAGAGATCGGGGGACAGGGAAGAGAGATGGCTACACCTTC	CATSRDRGTGKRDGYTF
once	TRBV11-2	TRBD1	TRBJ2-3	TGTGCCAGCAGCCTCTCAGGGGGCAAGAATACGCAGTATTTT	CASSLSGGKNTQYF
NA	TRBV24-1	NA	TRBJ2-3	TGTGCCACCAGTGAACCACAGGGCCGAAGCACAGATACGCAGTATTTT	CATSEPQGRSTDTQYF
NA	TRBV28	NA	TRBJ1-1	TGTGCCAGCAGTTTACCGACCAGGAAAACTGAAGCTTTCTTT	CASSLPTRKTEAFF
NA	TRBV10-3	NA	TRBJ1-1	TGTGCCATCAGTGAGGAGGGAGGGAGCACTGAAGCTTTCTTT	CAISEEGGSTEAFF